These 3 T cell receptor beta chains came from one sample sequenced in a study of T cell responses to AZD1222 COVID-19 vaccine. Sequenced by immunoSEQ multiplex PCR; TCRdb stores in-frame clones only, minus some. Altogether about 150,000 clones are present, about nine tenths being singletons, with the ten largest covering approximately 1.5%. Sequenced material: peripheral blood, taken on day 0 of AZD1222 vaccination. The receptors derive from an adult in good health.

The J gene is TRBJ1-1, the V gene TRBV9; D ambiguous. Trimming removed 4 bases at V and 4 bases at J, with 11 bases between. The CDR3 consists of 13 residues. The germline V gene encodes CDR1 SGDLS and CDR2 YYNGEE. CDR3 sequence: CASSPPDGTEAFF. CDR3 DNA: TGTGCCAGCAGCCCCCCCGATGGCACTGAAGCTTTCTTT.

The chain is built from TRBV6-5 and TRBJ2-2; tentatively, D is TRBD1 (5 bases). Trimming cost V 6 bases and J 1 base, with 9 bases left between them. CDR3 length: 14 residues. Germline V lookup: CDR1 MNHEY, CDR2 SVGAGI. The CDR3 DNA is TGTGCCAGCAGACCAGGACAGAACACCGGGGAGCTGTTTTTT. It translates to CASRPGQNTGELFF.

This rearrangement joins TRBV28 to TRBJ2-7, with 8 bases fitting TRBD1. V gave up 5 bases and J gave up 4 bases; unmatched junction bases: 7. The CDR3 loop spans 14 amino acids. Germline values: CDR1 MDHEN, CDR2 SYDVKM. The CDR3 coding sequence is TGTGCCAGCAGTGCGTCCGGGACAGGTTACGAGCAGTACTTC. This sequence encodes CASSASGTGYEQYF.